This is a list of T cell receptor beta chains from one sample in a study of response to subunit inactivated influenza vaccine. TCRdb re-derived calls from the RT-PCR reads in MiXCR, one entry per CDR3 protein. The data contain 150,000 to 200,000 distinct CDR3 sequences, approximately 12% of them singletons. Another study also made use of these data, one on T cells expressing NK-cell markers.

The sample was CD8+ T cells sorted from PBMCs, taken roughly 12 days after vaccination. These receptors were obtained from a man aged 45-65 years who received an inactivated influenza vaccine. CDR3s include the opening cysteine and the closing phenylalanine or tryptophan. The order of the fields is clone size, D gene, CDR3 length, V gene, J gene, CDR3 DNA, CDR3 protein. D genes are given only for firm matches. Clone size is stated in some rows and not others, as once, few, many or a class when expanded.

few,NA,14,TRBV3-1,TRBJ2-5,TGTGCCAGCAGCCAAGAAGACAGGCGTGGGACCCAGTACTTC,CASSQEDRRGTQYF
NA,NA,13,TRBV11-2,TRBJ2-2,TGTGCCAGCAGCTTAGATGTTACCGGGGAGCTGTTTTTT,CASSLDVTGELFF
NA,NA,14,TRBV6-2/TRBV6-3,TRBJ2-7,TGTGCCACCGACCGGGGGCGGGAGAAGTACGAGCAGTACTTC,CATDRGREKYEQYF
NA,NA,12,TRBV25-1,TRBJ1-1,TGTGCCAGCAGGAGGGGGTACACTGAAGCTTTCTTT,CASRRGYTEAFF
NA,NA,12,TRBV7-8,TRBJ1-2,TGTGCCAGCGGTCGGGGAAACTATGGCTACACCTTC,CASGRGNYGYTF
NA,TRBD2,16,TRBV11-2,TRBJ2-3,TGTGCCATCAGCTGGGTAGCGGGAGGGCCAACAGATACGCAGTATTTT,CAISWVAGGPTDTQYF
few,NA,15,TRBV11-2,TRBJ1-2,TGTGCCAGCAGCTTAGGGCTGGGGGCGGGCTATGGCTACACCTTC,CASSLGLGAGYGYTF
few,TRBD1,18,TRBV5-1,TRBJ1-2,TGCGCCAGCAGCTTCCAGCCGGGACAGGGGGCGAGTTACTATGGCTACACCTTC,CASSFQPGQGASYYGYTF
NA,TRBD1,13,TRBV29-1,TRBJ2-1,TGCAGCGTTGGGGACAGCTCCTACAATGAGCAGTTCTTC,CSVGDSSYNEQFF
few,NA,14,TRBV20-1,TRBJ2-1,TGCAGGACCGCGGCCTTGACTTCCTACAATGAGCAGTTCTTC,CRTAALTSYNEQFF
NA,NA,12,TRBV20-1,TRBJ2-2,TGCAGTGCTAGAGGGGACACCGGGGAGCTGTTTTTT,CSARGDTGELFF
many,TRBD1,16,TRBV12-3/TRBV12-4,TRBJ2-4,TGTGCCAGCAGTACGACAGGGGCCTTCGCCAAAAACATTCAGTACTTC,CASSTTGAFAKNIQYF
few,NA,15,TRBV4-2,TRBJ2-5,TGTGCCAGCACCGAGGACCTTGAGGGCCAAGAGACCCAGTACTTC,CASTEDLEGQETQYF
NA,TRBD2,15,TRBV20-1,TRBJ2-3,TGCAGTGCTAGAGCCTCTAGCGGGAGCACAGATACGCAGTATTTT,CSARASSGSTDTQYF
NA,NA,13,TRBV7-9,TRBJ1-1,TGTGCCAGTGAGGGGCAGTTGGACACTGAAGCTTTCTTT,CASEGQLDTEAFF